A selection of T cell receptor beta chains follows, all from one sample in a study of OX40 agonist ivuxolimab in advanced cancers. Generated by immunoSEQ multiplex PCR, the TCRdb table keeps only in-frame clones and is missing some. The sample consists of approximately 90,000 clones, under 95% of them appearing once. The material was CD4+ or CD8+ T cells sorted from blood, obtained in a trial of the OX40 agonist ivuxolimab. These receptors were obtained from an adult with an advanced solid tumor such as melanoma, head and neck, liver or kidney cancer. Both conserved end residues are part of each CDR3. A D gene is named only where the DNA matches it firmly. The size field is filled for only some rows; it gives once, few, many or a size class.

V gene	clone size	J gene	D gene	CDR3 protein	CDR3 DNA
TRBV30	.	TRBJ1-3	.	CAWSVWGSGNTIYF	TGTGCCTGGAGTGTTTGGGGTTCCGGAAACACCATATATTTT
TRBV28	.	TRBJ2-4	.	CASSVLGGIAKNIQYF	TGTGCCAGCAGTGTATTAGGTGGGATAGCCAAAAACATTCAGTACTTC
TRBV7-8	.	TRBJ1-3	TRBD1	CASSSGQGGGNTIYF	TGTGCCAGCAGCTCGGGACAGGGGGGTGGAAACACCATATATTTT
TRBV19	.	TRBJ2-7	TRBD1	CASSPDRSRYEQYF	TGTGCCAGTTCGCCGGACAGGTCACGCTACGAGCAGTACTTC
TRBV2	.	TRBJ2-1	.	CASIEQGSEQFF	TGTGCCAGCATAGAACAGGGTAGTGAGCAGTTCTTC
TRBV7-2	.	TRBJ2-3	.	CASSPVRRTDTQYF	TGTGCCAGCAGCCCCGTGAGGCGCACAGATACGCAGTATTTT
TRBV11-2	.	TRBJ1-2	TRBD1	CASSLIGTGVYGYTF	TGTGCCAGCAGCTTGATAGGGACAGGGGTCTATGGCTACACCTTC
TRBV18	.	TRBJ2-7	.	CASSPSLSHEQYF	TGTGCCAGCTCACCTTCTCTTAGTCACGAGCAGTACTTC
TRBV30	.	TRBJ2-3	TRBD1	CAWSVQGLTQYF	TGTGCCTGGAGTGTACAGGGGCTTACGCAGTATTTT
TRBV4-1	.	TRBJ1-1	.	CASSQDSVGGPEAFF	TGCGCCAGCAGCCAAGATTCCGTGGGGGGTCCTGAAGCTTTCTTT
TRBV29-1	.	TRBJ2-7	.	CSVSTTSSYEQYF	TGCAGCGTCTCGACAACCAGCTCCTACGAGCAGTACTTC
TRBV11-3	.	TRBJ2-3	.	CASSPDRDTQYF	TGTGCCAGCAGCCCTGACAGGGATACGCAGTATTTT
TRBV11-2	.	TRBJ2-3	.	CASSLDGTNYLRDTVTQYF	TGTGCCAGCAGCTTAGATGGGACCAACTATCTCCGAGACACGGTTACGCAGTATTTT
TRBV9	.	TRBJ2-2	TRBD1	CASSRGGSGELFF	TGTGCCAGCAGCAGAGGGGGCTCCGGGGAGCTGTTTTTT
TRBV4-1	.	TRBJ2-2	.	CASSQEIDTGELFF	TGCGCCAGCAGCCAAGAGATCGACACCGGGGAGCTGTTTTTT
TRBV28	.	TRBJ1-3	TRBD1	CASRTPQGAGNTIYF	TGTGCCAGCAGGACCCCTCAGGGGGCTGGAAACACCATATATTTT
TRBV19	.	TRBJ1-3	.	CASSIGQLSGNTIYF	TGTGCCAGTAGCATTGGGCAGCTCTCTGGAAACACCATATATTTT
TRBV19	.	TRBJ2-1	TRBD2	CASSMIGLAVYNEQFF	TGTGCCAGTAGTATGATTGGACTAGCGGTGTACAATGAGCAGTTCTTC
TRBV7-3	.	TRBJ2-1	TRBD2	CASSQSPSGLSYNEQFF	TGTGCCAGCAGCCAGAGCCCTAGCGGGCTATCGTACAATGAGCAGTTCTTC
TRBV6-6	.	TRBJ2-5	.	CASSYGAGQETQYF	TGTGCCAGCAGTTATGGGGCAGGGCAAGAGACCCAGTACTTC
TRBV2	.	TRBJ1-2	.	CASSSPNYGYTF	TGTGCCAGCAGCTCTCCTAACTATGGCTACACCTTC
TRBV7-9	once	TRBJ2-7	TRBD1	CASSLEYPGTGIYEQYF	TGTGCCAGCAGCTTAGAATACCCGGGGACAGGGATCTACGAGCAGTACTTC
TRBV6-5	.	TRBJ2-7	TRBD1	CASSYYTGGYEQYF	TGTGCCAGCAGTTATTATACAGGGGGCTACGAGCAGTACTTC
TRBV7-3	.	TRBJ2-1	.	CASSPLGRSPEQFF	TGTGCCAGCAGCCCTCTCGGGAGATCCCCTGAGCAGTTCTTC
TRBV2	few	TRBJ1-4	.	CASLRIEGEKLFF	TGTGCCAGCCTACGCATCGAGGGGGAAAAACTGTTTTTT
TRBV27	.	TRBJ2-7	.	CASSSPPGLGTWEQYF	TGTGCCAGCAGTTCCCCTCCGGGACTGGGAACGTGGGAGCAGTACTTC
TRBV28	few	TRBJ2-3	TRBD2	CASSISLSLAGDTDTQYF	TGTGCCAGCAGTATAAGCCTAAGTCTAGCGGGGGACACAGATACGCAGTATTTT
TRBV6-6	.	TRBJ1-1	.	CASSYSRFNTEAFF	TGTGCCAGCAGTTACTCGCGGTTTAACACTGAAGCTTTCTTT
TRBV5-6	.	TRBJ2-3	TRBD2	CASSHGRGGRAPTDTQYF	TGTGCCAGCAGCCACGGTAGGGGCGGGAGGGCTCCCACAGATACGCAGTATTTT
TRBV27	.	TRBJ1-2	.	CASSPVDWVGVGGYTF	TGTGCCAGCAGCCCCGTCGACTGGGTAGGGGTTGGTGGCTACACCTTC
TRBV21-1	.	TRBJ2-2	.	CASSKEKVLGDRGGELFF	TGTGCCAGCAGCAAAGAAAAGGTCCTGGGAGATCGCGGCGGGGAGCTGTTTTTT
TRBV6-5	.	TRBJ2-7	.	CASSYGGRSYEQYF	TGTGCCAGCAGTTACGGGGGGCGCTCCTACGAGCAGTACTTC
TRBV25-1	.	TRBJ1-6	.	CASSAVPGLGSPLHF	TGTGCCAGCAGTGCTGTGCCGGGACTTGGTTCACCCCTCCACTTT
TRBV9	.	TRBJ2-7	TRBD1	CASSPGTGSSYEQYF	TGTGCCAGCAGCCCCGGGACAGGGAGCTCCTACGAGCAGTACTTC
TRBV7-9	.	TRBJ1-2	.	CASSPTTGQANYGYTF	TGTGCCAGCAGCCCTACGACGGGACAAGCTAACTATGGCTACACCTTC
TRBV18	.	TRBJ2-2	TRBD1	CASSPSGQGGTGELFF	TGTGCCAGCTCACCGTCCGGACAGGGCGGCACCGGGGAGCTGTTTTTT
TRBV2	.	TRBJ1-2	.	CASRPLAAGGYTF	TGTGCCAGCAGACCCCTGGCGGCGGGTGGCTACACCTTC
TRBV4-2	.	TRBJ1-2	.	CASSWGRVGRDGYTF	TGTGCCAGCAGCTGGGGCCGGGTCGGTAGGGACGGCTACACCTTC
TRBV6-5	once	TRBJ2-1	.	CASSYSRYNEQFF	TGTGCCAGCAGTTACTCGAGGTACAATGAGCAGTTCTTC
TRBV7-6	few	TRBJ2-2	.	CASSTGVTGELFF	TGTGCCAGCAGCACTGGGGTCACCGGGGAGCTGTTTTTT
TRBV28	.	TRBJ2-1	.	CASSLVGGNEQFF	TGTGCCAGCAGTTTAGTGGGGGGTAATGAGCAGTTCTTC